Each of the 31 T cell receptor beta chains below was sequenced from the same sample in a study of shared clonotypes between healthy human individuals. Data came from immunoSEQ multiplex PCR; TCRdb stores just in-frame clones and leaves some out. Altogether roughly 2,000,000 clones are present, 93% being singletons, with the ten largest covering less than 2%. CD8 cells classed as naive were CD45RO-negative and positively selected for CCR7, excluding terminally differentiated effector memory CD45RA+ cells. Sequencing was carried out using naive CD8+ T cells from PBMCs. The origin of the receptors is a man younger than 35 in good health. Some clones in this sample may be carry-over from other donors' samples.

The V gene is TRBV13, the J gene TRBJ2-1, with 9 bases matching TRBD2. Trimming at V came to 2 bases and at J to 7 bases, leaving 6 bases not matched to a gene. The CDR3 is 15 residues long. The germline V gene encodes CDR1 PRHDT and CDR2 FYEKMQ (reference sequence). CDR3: CASSLWASGNNEQFF. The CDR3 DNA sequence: TGTGCCAGCAGCTTATGGGCTAGCGGGAATAATGAGCAGTTCTTC.

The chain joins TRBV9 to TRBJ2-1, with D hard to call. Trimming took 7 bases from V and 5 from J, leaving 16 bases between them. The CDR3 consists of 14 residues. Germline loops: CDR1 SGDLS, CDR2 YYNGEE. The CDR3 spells CASAPLGFHNEQFF. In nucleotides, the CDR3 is TGTGCCAGCGCGCCCCTGGGGTTCCACAATGAGCAGTTCTTC.

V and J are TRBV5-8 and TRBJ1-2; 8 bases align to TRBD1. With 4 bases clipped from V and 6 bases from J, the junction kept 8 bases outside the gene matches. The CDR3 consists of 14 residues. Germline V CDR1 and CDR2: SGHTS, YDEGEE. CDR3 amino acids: CASSVDRGWHGYTF. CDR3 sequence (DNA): TGTGCCAGCAGCGTAGACAGGGGTTGGCATGGCTACACCTTC.

The CDR3 nucleotides read TGTGCCAGCAGCTCAGAAAAAATTAGCCACACAGATACGCAGTATTTT. This translates into CASSSEKISHTDTQYF. The rearrangement links TRBV7-3 to TRBJ2-3; D is unclear. The CDR3 runs to 16 residues. Germline assignment: CDR1 SGHTA and CDR2 FQGTGA. Trimming shortened V by 4 bases and J by 2 bases, and 16 bases separated the two germline ends. Drawing the rest from reference TRBV7-3 and TRBJ2-3, the complete variable domain is GAGVSQTPSNKVTEKGKYVELRCDPISGHTALYWYRQSLGQGPEFLIYFQGTGAADDSGLPNDRFFAVRPEGSVSTLKIQRTERGDSAVYLCASSSEKISHTDTQYFGPGTRLTVL.

The CDR3 region has the DNA TGTGCCAGTAGTCCGGGACTAGGGACCTCAGATACGCAGTATTTT. Residues: CASSPGLGTSDTQYF. This chain uses TRBV19 with TRBJ2-3; TRBD2 matches at 8 bases. The CDR3 sequence is 15 residues long. CDR1 and CDR2 from the germline V gene are LNHDA and SQIVND (reference sequence). V shed 5 bases and J 4 bases; nucleotides not matched to a gene: 8.

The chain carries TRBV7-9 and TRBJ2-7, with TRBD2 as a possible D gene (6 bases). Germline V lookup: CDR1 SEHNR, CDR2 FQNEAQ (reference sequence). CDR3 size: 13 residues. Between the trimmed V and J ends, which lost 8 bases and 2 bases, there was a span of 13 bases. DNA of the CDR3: TGTGCCAGCCAGCCAGGGACTGCCTACGAGCAGTACTTC. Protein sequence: CASQPGTAYEQYF.

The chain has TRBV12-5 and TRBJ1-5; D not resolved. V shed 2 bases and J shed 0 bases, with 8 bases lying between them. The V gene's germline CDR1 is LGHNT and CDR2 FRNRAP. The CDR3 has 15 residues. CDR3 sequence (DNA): TGTGCTAGTGGTTTGTCACGTCGTAGCAATCAGCCCCAGCATTTT. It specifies CASGLSRRSNQPQHF. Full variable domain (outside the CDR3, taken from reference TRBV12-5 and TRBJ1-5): DARVTQTPRHKVTEMGQEVTMRCQPILGHNTVFWYRQTMMQGLELLAYFRNRAPLDDSGMPKDRFSAEMPDATLATLKIQPSEPRDSAVYFCASGLSRRSNQPQHFGDGTRLSIL.

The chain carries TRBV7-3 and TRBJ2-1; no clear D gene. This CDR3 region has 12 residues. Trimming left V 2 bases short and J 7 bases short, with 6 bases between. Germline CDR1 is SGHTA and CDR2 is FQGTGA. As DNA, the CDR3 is TGTGCCAGCAGCTTAGGAGTAAATGAGCAGTTCTTC. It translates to CASSLGVNEQFF.

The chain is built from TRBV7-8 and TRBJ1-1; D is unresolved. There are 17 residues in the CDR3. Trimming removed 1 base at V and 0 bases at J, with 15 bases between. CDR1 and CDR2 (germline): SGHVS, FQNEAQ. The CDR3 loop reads CASSLVGARGMNTEAFF. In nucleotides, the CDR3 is TGTGCCAGCAGCTTAGTGGGTGCCCGGGGAATGAACACTGAAGCTTTCTTT.

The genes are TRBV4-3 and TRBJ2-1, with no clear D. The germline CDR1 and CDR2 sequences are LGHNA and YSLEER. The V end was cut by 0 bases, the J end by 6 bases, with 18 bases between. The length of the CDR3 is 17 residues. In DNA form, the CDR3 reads TGCGCCAGCAGCCAAGATCCCATGGTGGCCTTGGGCAATGAGCAGTTCTTC. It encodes CASSQDPMVALGNEQFF.

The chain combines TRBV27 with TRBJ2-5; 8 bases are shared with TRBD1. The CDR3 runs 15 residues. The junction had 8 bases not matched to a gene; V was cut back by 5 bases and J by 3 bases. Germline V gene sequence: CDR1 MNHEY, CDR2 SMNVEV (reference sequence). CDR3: CASSTSSTGEETQYF. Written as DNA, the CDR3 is TGTGCCAGCAGTACCTCTTCGACAGGGGAAGAGACCCAGTACTTC.

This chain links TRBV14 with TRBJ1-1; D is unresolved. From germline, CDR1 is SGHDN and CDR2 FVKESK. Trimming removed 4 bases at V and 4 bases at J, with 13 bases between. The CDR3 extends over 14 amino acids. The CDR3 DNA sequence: TGTGCCAGCAGCCCTTCGACGCAACCCACTGAAGCTTTCTTT. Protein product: CASSPSTQPTEAFF.

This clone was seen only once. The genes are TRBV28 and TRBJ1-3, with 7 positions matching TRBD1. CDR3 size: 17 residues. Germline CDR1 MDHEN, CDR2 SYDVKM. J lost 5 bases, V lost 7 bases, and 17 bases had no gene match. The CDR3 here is CASMSGRGQTLRNTIYF. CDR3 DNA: TGTGCCAGCATGTCCGGGAGGGGACAGACCCTTAGAAACACCATATATTTT.

CDR3 in amino acids: CASSLFLSTSGEQYF. CDR3 nucleotides: TGTGCCAGCAGTTTATTTCTCTCAACTAGCGGCGAGCAGTACTTC. V gene TRBV27 combines with J gene TRBJ2-7, with 8 bases matching TRBD2. The CDR3 contains 15 residues. Germline CDR1 is MNHEY and CDR2 is SMNVEV (reference sequence). V trimming: 1 base; J trimming: 6 bases; junction bases outside the gene matches: 8.

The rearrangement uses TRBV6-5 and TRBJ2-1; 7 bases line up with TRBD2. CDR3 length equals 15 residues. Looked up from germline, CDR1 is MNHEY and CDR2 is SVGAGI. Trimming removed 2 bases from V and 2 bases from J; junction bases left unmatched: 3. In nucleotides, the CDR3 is TGTGCCAGCAGTTACGAACTAGCGCCCTACAATGAGCAGTTCTTC. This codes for CASSYELAPYNEQFF.

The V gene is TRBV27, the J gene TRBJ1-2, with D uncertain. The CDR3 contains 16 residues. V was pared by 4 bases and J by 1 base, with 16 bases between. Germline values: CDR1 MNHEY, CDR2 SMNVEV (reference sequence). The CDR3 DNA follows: TGTGCCAGCAGTTCGGTAAACGCGTTCCTTAACTATGGCTACACCTTC. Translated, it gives CASSSVNAFLNYGYTF.

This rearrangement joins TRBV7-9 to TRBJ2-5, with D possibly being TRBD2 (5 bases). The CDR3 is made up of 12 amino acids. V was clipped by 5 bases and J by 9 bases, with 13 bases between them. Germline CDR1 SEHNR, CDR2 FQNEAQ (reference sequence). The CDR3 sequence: CASSRDLEAQYF. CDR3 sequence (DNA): TGTGCCAGCAGCAGGGATCTGGAGGCCCAGTACTTC.

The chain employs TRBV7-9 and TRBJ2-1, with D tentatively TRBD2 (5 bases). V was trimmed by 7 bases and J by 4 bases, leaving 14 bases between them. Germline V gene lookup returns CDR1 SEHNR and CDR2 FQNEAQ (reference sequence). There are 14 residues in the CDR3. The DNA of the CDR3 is TGTGCCAGCAACACCGGCCGGGGTTACAATGAGCAGTTCTTC. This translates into CASNTGRGYNEQFF.

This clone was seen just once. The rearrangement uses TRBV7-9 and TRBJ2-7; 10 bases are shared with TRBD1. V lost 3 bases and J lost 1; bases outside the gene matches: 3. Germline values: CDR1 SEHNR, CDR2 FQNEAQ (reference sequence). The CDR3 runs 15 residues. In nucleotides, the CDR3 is TGTGCCAGCAGCTTCCGGGACAGGGGATCCTACGAGCAGTACTTC. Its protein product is CASSFRDRGSYEQYF.

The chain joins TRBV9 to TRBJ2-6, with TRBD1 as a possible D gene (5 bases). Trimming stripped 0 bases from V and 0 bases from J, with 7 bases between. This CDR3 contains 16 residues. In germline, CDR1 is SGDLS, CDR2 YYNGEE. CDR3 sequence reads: CASSVAGNSGANVLTF. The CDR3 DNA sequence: TGTGCCAGCAGCGTAGCAGGGAACTCTGGGGCCAACGTCCTGACTTTC.

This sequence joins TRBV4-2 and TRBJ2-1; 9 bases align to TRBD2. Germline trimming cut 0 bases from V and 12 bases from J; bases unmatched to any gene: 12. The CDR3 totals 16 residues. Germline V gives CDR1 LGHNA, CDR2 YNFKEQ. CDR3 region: CASSQDTGLAGSRQFF. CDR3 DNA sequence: TGTGCCAGCAGCCAAGATACAGGGCTAGCGGGGAGCCGGCAGTTCTTC.

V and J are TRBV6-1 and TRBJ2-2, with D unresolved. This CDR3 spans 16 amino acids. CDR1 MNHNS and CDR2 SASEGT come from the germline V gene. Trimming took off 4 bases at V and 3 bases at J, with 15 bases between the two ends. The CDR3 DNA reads TGTGCCAGCAGTGTTAACTCGTTCCTGTACACCGGGGAGCTGTTTTTT. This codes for CASSVNSFLYTGELFF.

The CDR3: CASSDGDRGNTEAFF. In DNA form, the CDR3 reads TGTGCCAGCAGCGATGGGGACAGGGGGAACACTGAAGCTTTCTTT. This chain uses TRBV9 with TRBJ1-1; 10 positions match TRBD1. Germline CDR1 reads SGDLS; CDR2 reads YYNGEE. The CDR3 is 15 amino acids. With 3 bases clipped from V and 1 base from J, the junction kept 3 bases outside the gene matches.

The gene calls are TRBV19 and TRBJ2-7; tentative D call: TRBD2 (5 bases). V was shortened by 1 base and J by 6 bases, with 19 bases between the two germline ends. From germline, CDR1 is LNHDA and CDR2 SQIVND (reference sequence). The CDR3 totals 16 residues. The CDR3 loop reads CASSIGVAGVLVEQYF. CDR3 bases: TGTGCCAGTAGTATAGGAGTCGCCGGGGTCCTCGTCGAGCAGTACTTC.

This CDR3 reads CASRLLRGTGDYEQYF. In DNA, the CDR3 is TGTGCCAGCCGCCTCCTTAGAGGGACGGGGGACTACGAGCAGTACTTC. The genes are TRBV11-1 and TRBJ2-7, with a tentative D call TRBD2 (6 bases). The CDR3 length is 16 residues. Trimming left V 8 bases short and J 3 bases short, with 23 bases between. In germline, CDR1 is SGHAT, CDR2 FQDESV (reference sequence).

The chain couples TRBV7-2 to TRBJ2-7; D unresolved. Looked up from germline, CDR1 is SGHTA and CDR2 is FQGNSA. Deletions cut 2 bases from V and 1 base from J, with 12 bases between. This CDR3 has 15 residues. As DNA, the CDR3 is TGTGCCAGCAGCTTAAAGGGTGTCGGATCCTACGAGCAGTACTTC. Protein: CASSLKGVGSYEQYF.

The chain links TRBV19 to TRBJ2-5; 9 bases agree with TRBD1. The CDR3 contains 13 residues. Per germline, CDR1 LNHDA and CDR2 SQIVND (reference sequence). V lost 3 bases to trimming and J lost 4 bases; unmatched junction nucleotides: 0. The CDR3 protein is CASSMTGGETQYF. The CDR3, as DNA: TGTGCCAGTAGTATGACAGGGGGAGAGACCCAGTACTTC.

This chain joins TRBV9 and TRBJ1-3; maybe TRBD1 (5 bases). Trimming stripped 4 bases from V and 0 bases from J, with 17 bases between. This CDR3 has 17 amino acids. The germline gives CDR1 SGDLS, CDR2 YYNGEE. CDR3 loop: CASSTQDVGRSGNTIYF. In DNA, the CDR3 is TGTGCCAGCAGCACACAGGACGTGGGCCGCTCTGGAAACACCATATATTTT.

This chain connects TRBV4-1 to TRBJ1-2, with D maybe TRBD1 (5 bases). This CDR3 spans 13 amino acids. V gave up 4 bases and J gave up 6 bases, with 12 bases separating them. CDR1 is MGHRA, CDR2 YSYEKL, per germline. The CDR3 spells CASSLQGGNGYTF. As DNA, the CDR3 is TGCGCCAGCAGCCTGCAGGGAGGAAATGGCTACACCTTC.

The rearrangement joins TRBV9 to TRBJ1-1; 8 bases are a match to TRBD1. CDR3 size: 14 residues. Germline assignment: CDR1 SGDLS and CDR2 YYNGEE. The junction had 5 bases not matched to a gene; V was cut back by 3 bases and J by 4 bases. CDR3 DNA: TGTGCCAGCAGCGGACAGGGGAAGGGCACTGAAGCTTTCTTT. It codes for CASSGQGKGTEAFF.

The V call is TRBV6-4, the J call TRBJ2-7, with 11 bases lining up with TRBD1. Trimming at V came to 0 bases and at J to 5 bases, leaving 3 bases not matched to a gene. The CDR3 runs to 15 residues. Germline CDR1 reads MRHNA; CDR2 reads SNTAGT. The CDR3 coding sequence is TGTGCCAGCAGTGACTCGAGGGACAGGGGGGACGAGCAGTACTTC. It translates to CASSDSRDRGDEQYF.